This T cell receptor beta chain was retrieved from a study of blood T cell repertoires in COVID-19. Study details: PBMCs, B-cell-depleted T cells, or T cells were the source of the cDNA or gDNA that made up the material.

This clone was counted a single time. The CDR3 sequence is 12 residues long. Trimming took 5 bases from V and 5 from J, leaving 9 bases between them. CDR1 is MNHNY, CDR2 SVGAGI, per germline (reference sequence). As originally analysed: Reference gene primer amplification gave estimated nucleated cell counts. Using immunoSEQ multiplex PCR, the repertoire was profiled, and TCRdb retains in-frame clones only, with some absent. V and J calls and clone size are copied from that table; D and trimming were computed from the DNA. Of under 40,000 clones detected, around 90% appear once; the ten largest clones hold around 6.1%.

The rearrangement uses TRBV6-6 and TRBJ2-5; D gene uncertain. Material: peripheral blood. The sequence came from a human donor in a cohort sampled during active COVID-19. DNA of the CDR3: TGTGCCAGCAGTCCCAGTGGCGAGACCCAGTACTTC. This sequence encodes CASSPSGETQYF.